This record concerns one T cell receptor beta chain sequence. This specimen comes from a study of blood T cell repertoires in COVID-19. Study information: Whether acute or convalescent, the COVID-19 samples came from the United States, Italy and Spain. T cells, B-cell-depleted T cells, or PBMCs provided the cDNA or gDNA that served as material.

Before being deemed recovered, Cohort 3 donors had two negative PCRs, clearance, or symptom resolution. Measured with immunoSEQ multiplex PCR; TCRdb has only the in-frame clones, and not every one. Here the sample spans about 300,000 clones, 80% to 90% being singletons. CDR1 SGHDT and CDR2 YYEEEE come from the germline V gene. Unmatched junction bases numbered 4, after V lost 0 bases and J lost 7 bases. This CDR3 region has 14 residues. Input material: PBMCs or T cells enriched from blood (not recorded which). The chain combines TRBV5-6 with TRBJ2-7; 10 positions agree with TRBD1. The sequence was collected from a man younger than 40 who had recovered from COVID-19. The CDR3 sequence: CASSLGQGAREQYF. The CDR3 bases are TGTGCCAGCAGCTTGGGACAGGGGGCGCGAGAGCAGTACTTC.